This entry lists 5 T cell receptor beta chains sequenced from one sample in a study of blood T cell repertoires in COVID-19. Repertoires were generated with immunoSEQ multiplex PCR, while TCRdb's copy carries only in-frame clones and drops some. Seen here are 110,000 or so clones, 60% to 80% observed once, and the top ten hold over 6.5%. The sequenced sample was peripheral blood. The receptors here all came from a human donor in a cohort sampled during active COVID-19.

The chain combines TRBV5-6 with TRBJ2-7; possibly TRBD1 for D (5 bases). This CDR3 is built from 13 residues. Germline loops: CDR1 SGHDT, CDR2 YYEEEE. The V gene lost 0 bases and the J gene lost 5 bases, with 9 bases spanning the gap. CDR3 coding DNA: TGTGCCAGCAGCTTGGTCAGGGTCCACGAGCAGTACTTC. The encoded protein is CASSLVRVHEQYF.

The chain employs TRBV29-1 and TRBJ2-7, with D perhaps matching TRBD2 (6 bases). CDR3 length equals 13 residues. Germline CDR1 and CDR2: SQVTM and ANQGSEA. V shed 2 bases and J shed 6 bases, with 14 bases lying between them. In DNA form, the CDR3 reads TGCAGCGTTGAAAGCGGGCCCCCGGGCGAGCAGTACTTC. Encoded protein: CSVESGPPGEQYF.

This clone was recorded once. The chain joins TRBV12-5 to TRBJ1-5, with a possible D match to TRBD1 (6 bases). This CDR3 contains 17 residues. Germline CDR1 LGHNT, CDR2 FRNRAP. Trimming left V 7 bases short and J 0 bases short, with 19 bases between. The CDR3 sequence is CASAPLGGAYSNQPQHF. The DNA of the CDR3 is TGTGCTAGTGCCCCCCTTGGGGGGGCCTATAGCAATCAGCCCCAGCATTTT.

This chain links TRBV7-9 with TRBJ1-6, with D possibly matching TRBD1 (6 bases). Trimming shortened V by 4 bases and J by 10 bases, and 14 bases separated the two germline ends. CDR1 SEHNR and CDR2 FQNEAQ come from the germline V gene (reference sequence). CDR3 length equals 14 residues. As DNA, the CDR3 is TGTGCCAGCAGCTGGACAGTCTCGGGGTCACCCCTCCACTTT. Protein product: CASSWTVSGSPLHF.

The chain combines TRBV3-1 (or the pseudogene TRBV3-2) with TRBJ2-7; 12 positions match TRBD2. Germline loops: CDR1 LGHDT, CDR2 YNNKEL (reference sequence). Unmatched junction bases numbered 8, after V lost 0 bases and J lost 5 bases. The CDR3 sequence is 17 residues long. The CDR3 bases are TGTGCCAGCAGCCAAGATAGAGGACTAGCGGGATACAACGAGCAGTACTTC. Encoded protein: CASSQDRGLAGYNEQYF.